This T cell receptor (beta chain) was captured in a study of cytomegalovirus exposure and HLA in healthy donors. About the study: In a previous analysis, 110 million or so unique TCR beta sequences were found from some 180 million T cells.

Primers for the PCR totalled 60 Vbeta and 13 Jbeta. Measured with immunoSEQ multiplex PCR; TCRdb has only the in-frame clones, and not every one. Here the sample spans under 250,000 clones, approximately 80% being singletons. The trim removed 5 bases at V and 4 bases at J, leaving 6 bases unmatched. The CDR3 is 15 residues long. The germline V gene encodes CDR1 LNHDA and CDR2 SQIVND (reference sequence). Notes on the study in general: V- and J-gene trimming in TCR beta was tied to a missense DCLRE1C variant by an analysis performed later. Later analysis suggested links between common viral pathogens and several top significant clusters. It was assumed in the presence/absence analyses that sequencing depth was roughly uniform across donors.

This clone was seen once. Its antigen is unknown. The sequence was obtained from a male donor in good health and CMV-seronegative. What was sequenced was PBMCs. The gene calls are TRBV19 and TRBJ2-1; 9 bases line up with TRBD1. The CDR3 loop reads CASSLGQGPYNEQFF. The CDR3 nucleotides are TGTGCCAGTAGTCTTGGACAGGGGCCTTACAATGAGCAGTTCTTC. The whole variable domain, remainder taken from reference TRBV19 and TRBJ2-1, is DGGITQSPKYLFRKEGQNVTLSCEQNLNHDAMYWYRQDPGQGLRLIYYSQIVNDFQKGDIAEGYSVSREKKESFPLTVTSAQKNPTAFYLCASSLGQGPYNEQFFGPGTRLTVL.